This TCR beta chain was found in a study of regulatory T cells in long-lasting Graves disease. Study overall: Freshly diagnosed Graves' patients had used antithyroid drugs for under 3 months.

A note on this clonotype: A read error may be the cause here, since a much bigger clone is one base away.

Sample time point: newly diagnosed GD, antithyroid drugs for less than 3 months. The TCR library used RNA extracted from PBMCs. EDTA tubes received 7.5 to 9 milliliters of drawn peripheral blood. HTBI primers from iRepertoire and Arm-PCR of CDR3 regions yielded the TCR beta libraries. TCRdb re-called the multiplex PCR reads through MiXCR, storing one row per CDR3 protein. This sample yields approximately 470,000 distinct CDR3 sequences, of which around 15% are seen a single time; approximately 12% belongs to the top ten. These data were also filed under a second study, of T cells in Graves' hyperthyroidism and ophthalmopathy. As that study records: TCR CDR3 regions were first amplified by RT-PCR with HTBI primers.

This clonotype was obtained from a man aged 35 to 55 with Graves disease. The starting material was peripheral blood mononuclear cells (PBMCs), obtained at new diagnosis, from a patient treated with antithyroid drugs.

The CDR3 coding sequence is TGTGCCGGCAGCTTGACACTTTATAGCAATCAGCCCCAGCATTTT. This sequence encodes CAGSLTLYSNQPQHF. The chain combines TRBV6-2 or TRBV6-3 with TRBJ1-5; D call uncertain. The CDR3 spans 15 residues. Germline assignment: CDR1 MNHEY and CDR2 SVGEGT.